This TCR beta chain was recovered during a study of blood T cell repertoires in COVID-19. On the study more broadly: PBMCs, B-cell-depleted T cells, or T cells provided the cDNA or gDNA that made up the material.

Only in-frame clones appear in the TCRdb table, and some are missing; sequencing was by immunoSEQ multiplex PCR. Of 95,000 to 110,000 clones listed, roughly 87% are singletons. This receptor was taken from a human donor in a cohort sampled during active COVID-19. Sequenced input: peripheral blood.

The CDR3 nucleotides read TGTGCCAGCAGCAAAGACAGGGGAGCGAACACTGAAGCTTTCTTT. This sequence encodes CASSKDRGANTEAFF. This chain joins TRBV21-1 and TRBJ1-1; the DNA was not compared with TRBD1, the D call given in the table. TRBV21-1 is recorded as a pseudogene. CDR3 size: 15 residues.